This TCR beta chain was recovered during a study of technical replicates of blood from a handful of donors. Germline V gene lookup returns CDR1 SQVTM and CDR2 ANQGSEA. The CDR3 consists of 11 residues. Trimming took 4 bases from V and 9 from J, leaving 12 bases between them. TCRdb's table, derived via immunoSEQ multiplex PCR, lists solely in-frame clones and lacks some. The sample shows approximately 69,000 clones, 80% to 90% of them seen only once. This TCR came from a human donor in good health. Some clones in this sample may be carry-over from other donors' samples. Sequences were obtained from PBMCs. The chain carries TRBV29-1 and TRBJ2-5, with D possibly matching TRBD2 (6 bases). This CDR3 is CSVAPGGAQYF. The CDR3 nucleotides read TGCAGCGTTGCCCCCGGAGGGGCCCAGTACTTC.